This TCR beta chain was recovered during a study of OX40 agonist ivuxolimab in advanced cancers. Notes on the study in general: No determination was made of the antigen specificity of the expanded peripheral T cells.

Only in-frame clones appear in the TCRdb table, and some are missing; sequencing was by immunoSEQ multiplex PCR. The table has roughly 60,000 clones, approximately 85% seen once. Germline V gene data show CDR1 as LGHNA and CDR2 as YSLEER. V lost 1 base and J 9 bases, leaving 16 bases between the germline ends. This CDR3 spans 16 amino acids. Turning to this clone: As yet, its antigen is unknown.

This receptor was taken from an adult with an advanced solid tumor such as melanoma, head and neck, liver or kidney cancer. Sequences were derived from CD4+ or CD8+ T cells sorted from blood, sampled in a trial of the OX40 agonist ivuxolimab. The rearrangement links TRBV4-3 to TRBJ1-6; no clear D. CDR3 loop: CASSQGPEGLGSPLHF. The CDR3 bases are TGCGCCAGCAGCCAAGGCCCAGAGGGTTTGGGTTCACCCCTCCACTTT.